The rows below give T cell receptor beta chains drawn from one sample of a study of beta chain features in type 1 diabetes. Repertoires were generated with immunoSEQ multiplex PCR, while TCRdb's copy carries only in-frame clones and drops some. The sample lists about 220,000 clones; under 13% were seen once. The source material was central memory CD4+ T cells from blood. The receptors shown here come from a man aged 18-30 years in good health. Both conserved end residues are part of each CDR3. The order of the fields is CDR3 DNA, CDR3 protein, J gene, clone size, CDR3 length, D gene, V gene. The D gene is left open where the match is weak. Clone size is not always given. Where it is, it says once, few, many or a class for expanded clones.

TGTGCCAGCTCAACCACTAGCGGGAGCAGGGGTGAGCAGTACTTC | CASSTTSGSRGEQYF | TRBJ2-7 | few | 15 | TRBD2 | TRBV18
TGCGCCAGCAGCTTGGAGGGTTCGGGAAACATTCAGTACTTC | CASSLEGSGNIQYF | TRBJ2-4 | . | 14 | . | TRBV5-1
TGTGCCAGCAGTTTATCTGCAGGTTTCACAGATACGCAGTATTTT | CASSLSAGFTDTQYF | TRBJ2-3 | . | 15 | . | TRBV27
TGTGCCAGCAGCGTAGGGGGACAGGGCACAGATACGCAGTATTTT | CASSVGGQGTDTQYF | TRBJ2-3 | few | 15 | TRBD1 | TRBV9
TGCAGCGTTGGGACAGACCGAAACATTCAGTACTTC | CSVGTDRNIQYF | TRBJ2-4 | few | 12 | . | TRBV29-1
TGTGCCAGCAGCCCGGACCTCGGTACGCAGTATTTT | CASSPDLGTQYF | TRBJ2-3 | . | 12 | . | TRBV5-4
TGTGCCAGCAGCCGAACCCCCAATCAGCCCCAGCATTTT | CASSRTPNQPQHF | TRBJ1-5 | . | 13 | . | TRBV7-2
TGTGCCAGCAGCTTAGGAATCGGTTACGAGCAGTACTTC | CASSLGIGYEQYF | TRBJ2-7 | . | 13 | . | TRBV7-9
TGTGCCAGCAGCGGAAAAAGGGGAGTTTGGGACACTGAAGCTTTCTTT | CASSGKRGVWDTEAFF | TRBJ1-1 | few | 16 | . | TRBV5-4
TGTGCCAGCATCCAGACAGGTCTGAGGCAGCCCCAGCATTTT | CASIQTGLRQPQHF | TRBJ1-5 | few | 14 | . | TRBV28
TGTGCCAGCAGTTACCCGGCCTCTGGGGCCAACGTCCTGACTTTC | CASSYPASGANVLTF | TRBJ2-6 | few | 15 | . | TRBV6-4
TGTGCCAGCAGCTCGTTGGGACTAGCGCAAGAGACCCAGTACTTC | CASSSLGLAQETQYF | TRBJ2-5 | . | 15 | TRBD2 | TRBV5-6
TGTGCCAGCAGGGAAGCGGGAGGGCCTACAGATACGCAGTATTTT | CASREAGGPTDTQYF | TRBJ2-3 | . | 15 | TRBD2 | TRBV13
TGTGCCAGCTGGAAACAGGGGGGCTTCAACACTGAAGCTTTCTTT | CASWKQGGFNTEAFF | TRBJ1-1 | few | 15 | TRBD1 | TRBV27
TGTGCCAGCAGCCAGGATGGAACAGGGCGCTCGAACACTGAAGCTTTCTTT | CASSQDGTGRSNTEAFF | TRBJ1-1 | . | 17 | . | TRBV4-2
TGTGCCAGCAGCCAAGGGAACAGCTACGAGCAGTACTTC | CASSQGNSYEQYF | TRBJ2-7 | . | 13 | . | TRBV16
TGTGCCAGCAGCGTCAGGACAGCCTACAATGAGCAGTTCTTC | CASSVRTAYNEQFF | TRBJ2-1 | many | 14 | . | TRBV7-2
TGTGCCTGGAGCATGAAGGGGACGGGCTACGAGCAGTACTTC | CAWSMKGTGYEQYF | TRBJ2-7 | few | 14 | . | TRBV30
TGTGCCAGCAGCGAGGATGGACTTACCGCAGATACGCAGTATTTT | CASSEDGLTADTQYF | TRBJ2-3 | few | 15 | . | TRBV5-4
TGTGCCAGCAGCCAAAGGTGGCCCAATGAGCAGTTCTTC | CASSQRWPNEQFF | TRBJ2-1 | . | 13 | . | TRBV14
TGTGCCAGCTCTAAGCAGAGCGGGGGACTAGCGACCAATGAGCAGTTCTTC | CASSKQSGGLATNEQFF | TRBJ2-1 | many | 17 | TRBD2 | TRBV6-4
TGCAGCGTTGAAGATGGAGCGGGAGGGGACGAGCAGTACTTC | CSVEDGAGGDEQYF | TRBJ2-7 | many | 14 | TRBD2 | TRBV29-1
TGTGCCAGCAGCTTAGGCCCGACAGGGCATCAGCCCCAGCATTTT | CASSLGPTGHQPQHF | TRBJ1-5 | . | 15 | TRBD1 | TRBV13
TGTGCCAGCTCCTTAAGGGCTAGCGGGAGTAGTGATGAGCAGTTCTTC | CASSLRASGSSDEQFF | TRBJ2-1 | . | 16 | TRBD2 | TRBV18
TGTGCCAGCAGCTTAGGACAGGGGAACACAGATACGCAGTATTTT | CASSLGQGNTDTQYF | TRBJ2-3 | . | 15 | TRBD1 | TRBV7-3
TGTGCCAGCTCACCAGAGGGGAACTCTGGGGCCAACGTCCTGACTTTC | CASSPEGNSGANVLTF | TRBJ2-6 | . | 16 | . | TRBV18
TGTGCCAGCAGTTTCAGCACAGATACGCAGTATTTT | CASSFSTDTQYF | TRBJ2-3 | few | 12 | . | TRBV28
TGCGCCAGCAGCCTCAACTGGGAGACCCAGTACTTC | CASSLNWETQYF | TRBJ2-5 | few | 12 | . | TRBV5-1
TGTGCCAGTAGTAAGACGGGGATCGCTGAAGCTTTCTTT | CASSKTGIAEAFF | TRBJ1-1 | few | 13 | . | TRBV19
TGTGCCAGCACGGAGACTAGGGGCTCAGATACGCAGTATTTT | CASTETRGSDTQYF | TRBJ2-3 | . | 14 | . | TRBV2
TGTGCCAGCAGCCGTTCGGGACAGGGGTGGAACGAGCAGTACTTC | CASSRSGQGWNEQYF | TRBJ2-7 | few | 15 | TRBD1 | TRBV7-2
TGCGCCAGCAGCCCGGTAACGGGAGGGAACGAGCAGTACTTC | CASSPVTGGNEQYF | TRBJ2-7 | few | 14 | TRBD2 | TRBV4-3
TGTGCCACCAGCAGAGATCTCCCCTACGAGCAGTACTTC | CATSRDLPYEQYF | TRBJ2-7 | . | 13 | . | TRBV15
TGTGCCAGCAGTAGGGACCACCTCGGGGTGGATACGCAGTATTTT | CASSRDHLGVDTQYF | TRBJ2-3 | . | 15 | . | TRBV25-1
TGTGCCAGCAGCCAAGATCTAGCGGGACTTAATGGGGATGAGCAGTTCTTC | CASSQDLAGLNGDEQFF | TRBJ2-1 | . | 17 | TRBD2 | TRBV4-2
TGTGCCAGCAGTTACCATTTGTTTGGGGAGCAGTTCTTC | CASSYHLFGEQFF | TRBJ2-1 | . | 13 | . | TRBV6-5
TGCGCCAGCAGCCAAGATATTCGGCTAGCTAGCGGGGATGAGCAGTTCTTC | CASSQDIRLASGDEQFF | TRBJ2-1 | . | 17 | TRBD2 | TRBV4-1
TGTGCCAGCAGCTTGGCACTAGCGGGACGCTACGAGCAGTACTTC | CASSLALAGRYEQYF | TRBJ2-7 | few | 15 | TRBD2 | TRBV5-4
TGTGCCTGGAGTGTGGGGGTGACTAGCTCCTACAATGAGCAGTTCTTC | CAWSVGVTSSYNEQFF | TRBJ2-1 | few | 16 | . | TRBV30
TGCAGCGTTCGTGGGGGCGGCAAAAACATTCAGTACTTC | CSVRGGGKNIQYF | TRBJ2-4 | . | 13 | . | TRBV29-1
TGTGCCAGCAGCTTGGTTGGAGAATCCCAATTCAGGACCCAGTACTTC | CASSLVGESQFRTQYF | TRBJ2-5 | . | 16 | . | TRBV5-8